The 18 T cell receptor beta chains reported below all come from one sample, sequenced in a study of metastatic and nonmetastatic thyroid tumors. Every patient underwent thyroid surgery untreated. With MiXCR, TCRdb reprocessed the PCR reads. The sample records about 41,000 clones, roughly an eighth being singletons. Sequencing input: blood. The receptors were gathered from a female donor with papillary thyroid cancer or a benign thyroid nodule (not recorded which). Some clones in this sample may be carry-over from other donors' samples.

Only a few counts were recorded for this clone. J is TRBJ2-7 and V is TRBV20-1; perhaps D is TRBD1 or TRBD2 (5 bases each). Per germline, CDR1 DFQATT and CDR2 SNEGSKA (reference sequence). V shed 6 bases and J shed 3 bases, with 21 bases lying between them. The CDR3 consists of 15 residues. The CDR3 DNA reads as TGCAGTGCCCCGCGGGTTATCGGGCAGGGCTACGAGCAGTACTTC. As protein: CSAPRVIGQGYEQYF.

The rearrangement links TRBV24-1 to TRBJ2-1, with D possibly TRBD1 on 5 matching bases. Germline V gives CDR1 KGHDR, CDR2 SFDVKD. V lost 8 bases and J lost 0, with 16 bases in between. The length of the CDR3 is 16 residues. The CDR3 bases are TGTGCCACCAATGACCCCACAGGCTCCTCCTACAATGAGCAGTTCTTC. Translated, it gives CATNDPTGSSYNEQFF.

This clone was detected ten times or more. V usage is TRBV6-1 and J usage is TRBJ1-2, with 7 bases identical to TRBD1. The germline V gene encodes CDR1 MNHNS and CDR2 SASEGT. This CDR3 spans 12 amino acids. J was trimmed by 8 bases and V by 5 bases; bases with no gene match: 5. This CDR3 is CASSLRGRGYTF. In DNA, the CDR3 is TGTGCCAGCAGTCTGAGGGGGCGCGGCTACACCTTC.

The table lists this clone with a few counts. The CDR3, as DNA: TGTGCCAGCATAAGACTAGCGGGCAACACCGGGGAGCTGTTTTTT. It specifies CASIRLAGNTGELFF. The genes are TRBV27 and TRBJ2-2; 10 nucleotides match TRBD2. Germline CDR1 and CDR2: MNHEY and SMNVEV (reference sequence). This CDR3 has 15 residues. The V segment lost 7 bases and the J segment 2 bases; nucleotides outside the gene matches: 4.

This clone occurred many times. The V gene is TRBV11-1, the J gene TRBJ2-3, with TRBD2 identical over 14 bases. Germline assignment: CDR1 SGHAT and CDR2 FQDESV (reference sequence). CDR3 length equals 17 residues. With 4 bases clipped from V and 4 bases from J, the junction kept 7 bases outside the gene matches. CDR3 loop: CASSSTSGRGTADTQYF. The DNA for the CDR3 is TGTGCCAGCAGCTCGACTAGCGGGAGGGGTACGGCAGATACGCAGTATTTT.

This clone was counted at least ten times. A much larger clone is a single base away; this may be a read error. The gene calls are TRBV6-2 or TRBV6-3 and TRBJ1-1; D unclear. CDR1 and CDR2 from the germline V gene are MNHEY and SVGEGT. This CDR3 comprises 13 residues. V lost 7 bases to trimming and J lost 1 base, with 10 bases between them. The CDR3 sequence is CASIRVWNTEAFF. The CDR3 nucleotides are TGTGCCAGCATCCGCGTTTGGAACACTGAAGCTTTCTTT.

This clone was observed many times. J is TRBJ1-2 and V is TRBV20-1; possibly TRBD1 for D (6 bases). With 3 bases removed from V and 4 bases from J, the gap between germline ends came to 12 bases. The germline V gene encodes CDR1 DFQATT and CDR2 SNEGSKA (reference sequence). The CDR3 has 13 amino acids. The CDR3 DNA reads as TGCAGTGCTAGCCCTGGACAGATCTATGGCTACACCTTC. Its translation: CSASPGQIYGYTF.

This clone was counted ten times or more. The chain joins TRBV20-1 to TRBJ1-2; 10 nucleotides agree with TRBD1. Germline values: CDR1 DFQATT, CDR2 SNEGSKA (reference sequence). This CDR3 region has 13 residues. CDR3 nucleotide sequence: TGCCTATACCCGGGACAGGGGTACTATGGCTACACCTTC. It codes for CLYPGQGYYGYTF.

A note on this clone: Its ends do not fully match the called genes, so a read error is possible. V is TRBV9 and J is TRBJ2-2; weak D call: TRBD2 (7 bases). CDR1 and CDR2 from the germline V gene are SGDLS and YYNGEE. The CDR3 is made up of 16 amino acids. CDR3 sequence (DNA): TGTGCCAGAAGCCCCCAGGGGCTAGCGGACACCGGGGAGCTGTATTTT. Protein product: CARSPQGLADTGELYF.

Many counts were recorded for this clone. The CDR3 coding sequence is TGTGCCAGCAGCAATACCGTATCCTCTGGAAACACCATATATTTT. It specifies CASSNTVSSGNTIYF. The chain has TRBV5-8 and TRBJ1-3; D call uncertain. Trimming pared 4 bases from V and 0 bases from J, leaving 11 bases between. The CDR3 covers 15 residues. Germline lookup yields CDR1 SGHTS and CDR2 YDEGEE.

This clone was picked up many times. The J gene is TRBJ1-2, the V gene TRBV5-1; 7 nucleotides line up with TRBD1. V dropped 2 bases and J dropped 4; count of bases not matched to a gene: 2. The CDR3 totals 13 residues. The V gene's germline CDR1 is SGHRS and CDR2 YFSETQ. The CDR3 here is CASSLGGSYGYTF. The CDR3 DNA sequence: TGCGCCAGCAGCTTAGGGGGCAGCTATGGCTACACCTTC.

Regarding this clone: This may arise from a read error, as a much more abundant clone is one base away. The same CDR3 also results from other DNA sequences found in this sample. The chain couples TRBV7-9 to TRBJ2-5; D uncertain. The CDR3 sequence is 14 residues long. Looked up from germline, CDR1 is SEHNR and CDR2 is FQNEAQ (reference sequence). This CDR3 reads CASSRFGEEETQYF. The CDR3 region has the DNA TGTGCCAGCAGCCGTTTTGGGGAAGAAGAGACACAGTACTTC.

This clone was recorded many times. This rearrangement joins TRBV7-2 to TRBJ2-1; D is ambiguous. The V gene's germline CDR1 is SGHTA and CDR2 FQGNSA. Trimming took 0 bases from V and 1 from J, leaving 7 bases between them. The CDR3 has 15 residues. DNA of the CDR3: TGTGCCAGCAGCTTAGCGCCTGGATCCTACAATGAGCAGTTCTTC. As protein: CASSLAPGSYNEQFF.

A few counts support this clone. The CDR3 ends on some other residue instead of the conserved phenylalanine or tryptophan, so this is likely a read error. The chain combines TRBV2 with TRBJ1-2; no clear D. Trimming removed 6 bases at V and 11 bases at J, with 13 bases between. Looked up from germline, CDR1 is SNHLY and CDR2 is FYNNEI. CDR3 size: 11 residues. The CDR3 DNA follows: TGTGCCAGCAGGCAGGAGAGTGGATACACCTCC. Encoded protein: CASRQESGYTS.

This clone was seen ten or more times. CDR3 in DNA: TGTGCCATCAGGGTCGACCAGGGGGATACGCAGTATTTT. It codes for CAIRVDQGDTQYF. The chain combines TRBV10-3 with TRBJ2-3; weak D call: TRBD1 (6 bases). Germline-derived CDR1 and CDR2 are ENHRY and SYGVKD. The ends were cut back, 6 bases at V and 6 bases at J, with 13 bases in the middle. CDR3 length: 13 amino acids.

This clone was seen repeatedly, ten times or more. J is TRBJ2-1 and V is TRBV20-1; 8 positions match TRBD2. J lost 15 bases, V lost 6 bases, and 10 bases had no gene match. CDR1 is DFQATT and CDR2 is SNEGSKA in the germline V gene (reference sequence). CDR3 length equals 11 residues. CDR3 sequence reads: CSATQGTRRFF. DNA of the CDR3: TGCAGTGCGACCCAAGGGACTAGACGGTTCTTC.

This clone was counted many times. The chain carries TRBV27 and TRBJ2-2; D is possibly TRBD1 (6 bases). The CDR3 covers 14 residues. Germline V lookup: CDR1 MNHEY, CDR2 SMNVEV (reference sequence). Trimming removed 7 bases from V and 7 bases from J, with 16 bases in between. The CDR3 DNA follows: TGTGCCAGCAATGCACAGGGTGGTAGCGGGGAGCTGTTTTTT. The encoded protein is CASNAQGGSGELFF.

This clone was recorded many times. The chain has TRBV28 and TRBJ1-2, with D unresolved. CDR1 MDHEN and CDR2 SYDVKM come from the germline V gene. The CDR3 spans 15 residues. The V end lost 1 base, the J end lost 2 bases, and 11 bases lay between the germline ends. This chain's CDR3 is CASSLSWEANYGYTF. CDR3 in DNA: TGTGCCAGCAGTTTATCGTGGGAGGCGAACTATGGCTACACCTTC.